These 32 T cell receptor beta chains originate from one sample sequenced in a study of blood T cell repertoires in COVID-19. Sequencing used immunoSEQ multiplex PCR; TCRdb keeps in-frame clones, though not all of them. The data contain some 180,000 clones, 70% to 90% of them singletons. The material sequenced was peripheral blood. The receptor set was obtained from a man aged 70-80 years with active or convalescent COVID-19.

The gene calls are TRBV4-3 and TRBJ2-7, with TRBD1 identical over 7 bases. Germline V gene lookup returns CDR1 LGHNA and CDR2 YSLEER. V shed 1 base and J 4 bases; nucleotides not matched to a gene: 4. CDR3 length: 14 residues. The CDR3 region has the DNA TGCGCCAGCAGCCAAGGGACAGGAAAATACGAGCAGTACTTC. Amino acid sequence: CASSQGTGKYEQYF.

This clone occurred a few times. Here the CDR3 reads CASRFTGVTNYGYTF. DNA of the CDR3: TGTGCCAGCAGGTTTACAGGGGTTACTAACTATGGCTACACCTTC. V usage is TRBV28 and J usage is TRBJ1-2; TRBD1 agrees at 7 bases. Per the germline V gene, CDR1 is MDHEN and CDR2 is SYDVKM. The CDR3 sequence is 15 residues long. The J segment lost 0 bases and the V segment lost 6 bases, leaving 7 bases of the junction unmatched.

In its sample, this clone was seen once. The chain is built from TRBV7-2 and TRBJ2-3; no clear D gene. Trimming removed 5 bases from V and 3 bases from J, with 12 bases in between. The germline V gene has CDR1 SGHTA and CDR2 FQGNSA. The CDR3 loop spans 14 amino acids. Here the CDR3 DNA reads TGTGCCAGCAGCCCCAACTTCATTACAGATACGCAGTATTTT. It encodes CASSPNFITDTQYF.

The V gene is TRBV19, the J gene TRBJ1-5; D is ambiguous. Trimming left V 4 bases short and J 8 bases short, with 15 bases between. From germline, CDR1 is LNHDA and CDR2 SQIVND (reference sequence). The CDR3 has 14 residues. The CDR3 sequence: CASSTSVQLKPQHF. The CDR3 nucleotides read TGTGCCAGTAGTACCTCGGTGCAATTGAAGCCCCAGCATTTT.

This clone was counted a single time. The CDR3 sequence: CATSGRLTTDTQYF. In DNA, the CDR3 is TGTGCCACCAGTGGGAGATTAACAACAGATACGCAGTATTTT. The chain has TRBV24-1 and TRBJ2-3; unclear D gene. Germline values: CDR1 KGHDR, CDR2 SFDVKD. This CDR3 comprises 14 residues. With 5 bases removed from V and 3 bases from J, the gap between germline ends came to 11 bases.

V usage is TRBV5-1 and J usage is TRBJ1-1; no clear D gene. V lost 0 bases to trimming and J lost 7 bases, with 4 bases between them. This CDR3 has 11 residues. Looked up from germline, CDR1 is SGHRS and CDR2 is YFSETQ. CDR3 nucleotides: TGCGCCAGCAGCTTGGGAGGTGAAGCTTTCTTT. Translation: CASSLGGEAFF. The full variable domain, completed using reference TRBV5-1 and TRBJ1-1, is KAGVTQTPRYLIKTRGQQVTLSCSPISGHRSVSWYQQTPGQGLQFLFEYFSETQRNKGNFPGRFSGRQFSNSRSEMNVSTLELGDSALYLCASSLGGEAFFGQGTRLTVV.

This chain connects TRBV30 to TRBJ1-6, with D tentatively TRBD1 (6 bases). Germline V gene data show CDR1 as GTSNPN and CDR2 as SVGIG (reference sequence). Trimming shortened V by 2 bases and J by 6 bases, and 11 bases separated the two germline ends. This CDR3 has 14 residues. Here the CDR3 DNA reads TGTGCCTGGAGTAACTACAGGGCTAATTCACCCCTCCACTTT. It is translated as CAWSNYRANSPLHF.

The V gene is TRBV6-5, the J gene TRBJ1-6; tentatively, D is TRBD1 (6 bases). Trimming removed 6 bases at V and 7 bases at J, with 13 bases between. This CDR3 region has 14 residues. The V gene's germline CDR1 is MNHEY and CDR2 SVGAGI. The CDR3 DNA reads TGTGCCAGCAGCACCGGGACACAGAATTCACCCCTCCACTTT. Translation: CASSTGTQNSPLHF.

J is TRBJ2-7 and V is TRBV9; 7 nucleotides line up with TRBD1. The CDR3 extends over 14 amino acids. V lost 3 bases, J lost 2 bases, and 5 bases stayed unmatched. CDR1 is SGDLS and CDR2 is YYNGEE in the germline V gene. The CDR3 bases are TGTGCCAGCAGCGGAAGGACAGGCCCCTACGAGCAGTACTTC. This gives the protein CASSGRTGPYEQYF.

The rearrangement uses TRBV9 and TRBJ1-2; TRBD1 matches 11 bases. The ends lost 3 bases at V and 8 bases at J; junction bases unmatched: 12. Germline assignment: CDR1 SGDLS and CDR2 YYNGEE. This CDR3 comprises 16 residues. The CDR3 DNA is TGTGCCAGCAGCGGCCGGGACAGGGGGGGCGTCGAGGGCTACACCTTC. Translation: CASSGRDRGGVEGYTF.

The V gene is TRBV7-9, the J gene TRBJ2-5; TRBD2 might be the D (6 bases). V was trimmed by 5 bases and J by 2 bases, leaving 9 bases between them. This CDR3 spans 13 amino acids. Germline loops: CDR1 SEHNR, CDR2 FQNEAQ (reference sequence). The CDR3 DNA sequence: TGTGCCAGCAGCACAGGACTACAAGAGACCCAGTACTTC. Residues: CASSTGLQETQYF.

The DNA for the CDR3 is TGTGCCAGCAGCCCACTAGCGGGAGGCTCCGGGGAGCTGTTTTTT. This sequence encodes CASSPLAGGSGELFF. The chain uses TRBV2 and TRBJ2-2, with TRBD2 identical over 12 bases. Germline V gene lookup returns CDR1 SNHLY and CDR2 FYNNEI. This CDR3 is built from 15 residues. The V and J ends lost 6 bases and 6 bases, in that order; junction bases with no gene match: 5.

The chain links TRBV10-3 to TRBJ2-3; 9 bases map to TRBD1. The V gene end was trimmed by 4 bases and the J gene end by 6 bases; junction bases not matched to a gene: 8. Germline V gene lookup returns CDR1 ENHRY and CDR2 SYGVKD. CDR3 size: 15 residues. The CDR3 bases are TGTGCCATCAGTGTGGGGGGACAGGGTGCCGATACGCAGTATTTT. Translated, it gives CAISVGGQGADTQYF.

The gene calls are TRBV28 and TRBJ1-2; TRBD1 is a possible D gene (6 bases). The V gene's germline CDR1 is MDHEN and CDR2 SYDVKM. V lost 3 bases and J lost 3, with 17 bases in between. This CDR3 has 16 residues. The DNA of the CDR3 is TGTGCCAGCAGTTTCCCTCGGGACACCCCTTACTATGGCTACACCTTC. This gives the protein CASSFPRDTPYYGYTF.

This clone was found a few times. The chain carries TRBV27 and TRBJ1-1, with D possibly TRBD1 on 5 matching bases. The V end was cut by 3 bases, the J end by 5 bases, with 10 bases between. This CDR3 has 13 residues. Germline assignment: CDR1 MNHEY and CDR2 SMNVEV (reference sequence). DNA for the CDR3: TGTGCCAGCAGTTTGGGCAGGGTAACTGAAGCTTTCTTT. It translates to CASSLGRVTEAFF.

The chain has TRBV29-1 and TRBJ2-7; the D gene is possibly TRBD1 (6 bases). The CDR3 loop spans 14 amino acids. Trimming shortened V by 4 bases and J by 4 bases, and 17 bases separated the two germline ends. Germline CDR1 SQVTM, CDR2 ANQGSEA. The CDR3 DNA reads TGCAGCGTTGCAGGCAGGGGCCTGACATACGAGCAGTACTTC. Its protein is CSVAGRGLTYEQYF.

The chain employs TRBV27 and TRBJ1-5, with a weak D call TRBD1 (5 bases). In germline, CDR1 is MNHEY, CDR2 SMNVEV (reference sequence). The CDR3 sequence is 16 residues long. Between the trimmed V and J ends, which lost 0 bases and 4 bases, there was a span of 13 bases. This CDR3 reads CASSLSASGKNQPQHF. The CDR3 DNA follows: TGTGCCAGCAGTTTATCTGCTTCAGGGAAAAATCAGCCCCAGCATTTT.

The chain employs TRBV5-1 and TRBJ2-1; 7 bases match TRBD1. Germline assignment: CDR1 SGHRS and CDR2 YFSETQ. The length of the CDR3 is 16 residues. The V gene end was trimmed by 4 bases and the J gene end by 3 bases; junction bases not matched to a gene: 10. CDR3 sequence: CASSPFQDRLYNEQFF. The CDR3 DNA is TGCGCCAGCAGCCCCTTTCAGGACAGGCTCTACAATGAGCAGTTCTTC.

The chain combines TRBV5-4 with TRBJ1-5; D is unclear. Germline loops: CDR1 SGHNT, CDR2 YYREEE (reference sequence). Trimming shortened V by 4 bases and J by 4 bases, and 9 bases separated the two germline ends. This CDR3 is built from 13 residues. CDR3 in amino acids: CASSPGRNQPQHF. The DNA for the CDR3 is TGTGCCAGCAGCCCCGGGAGAAATCAGCCCCAGCATTTT.

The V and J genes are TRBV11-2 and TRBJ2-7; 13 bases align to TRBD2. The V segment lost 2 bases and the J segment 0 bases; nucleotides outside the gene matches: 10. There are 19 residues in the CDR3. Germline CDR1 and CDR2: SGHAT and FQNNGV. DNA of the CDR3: TGTGCCAGCAGCTTAACAGCCGGGACTAGCGGGGTATACTCCTACGAGCAGTACTTC. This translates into CASSLTAGTSGVYSYEQYF.

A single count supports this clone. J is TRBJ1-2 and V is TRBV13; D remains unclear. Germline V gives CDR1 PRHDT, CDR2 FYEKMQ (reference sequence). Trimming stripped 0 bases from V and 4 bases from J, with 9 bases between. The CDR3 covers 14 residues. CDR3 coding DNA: TGTGCCAGCAGCTTAGGCAGAGGCGGCTATGGCTACACCTTC. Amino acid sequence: CASSLGRGGYGYTF. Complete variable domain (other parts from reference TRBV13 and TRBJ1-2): AAGVIQSPRHLIKEKRETATLKCYPIPRHDTVYWYQQGPGQDPQFLISFYEKMQSDKGSIPDRFSAQQFSDYHSELNMSSLELGDSALYFCASSLGRGGYGYTFGSGTRLTVV.

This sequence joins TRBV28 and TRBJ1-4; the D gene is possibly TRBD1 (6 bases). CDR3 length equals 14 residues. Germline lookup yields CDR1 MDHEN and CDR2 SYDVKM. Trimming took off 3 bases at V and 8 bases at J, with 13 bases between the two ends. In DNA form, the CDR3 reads TGTGCCAGCAGTTTCCAGGGGCTGCGAGAAAAACTGTTTTTT. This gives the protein CASSFQGLREKLFF.

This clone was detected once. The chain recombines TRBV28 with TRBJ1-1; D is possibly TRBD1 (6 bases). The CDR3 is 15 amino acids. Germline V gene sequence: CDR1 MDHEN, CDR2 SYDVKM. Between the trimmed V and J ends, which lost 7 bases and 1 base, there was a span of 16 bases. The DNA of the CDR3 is TGTGCCAGCATCCTAGCCGGGACACGGAACACTGAAGCTTTCTTT. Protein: CASILAGTRNTEAFF.

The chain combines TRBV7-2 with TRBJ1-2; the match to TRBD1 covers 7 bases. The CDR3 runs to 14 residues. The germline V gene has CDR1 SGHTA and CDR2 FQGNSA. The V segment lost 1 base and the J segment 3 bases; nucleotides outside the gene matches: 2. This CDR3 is CASSLEGQHYGYTF. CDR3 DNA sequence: TGTGCCAGCAGCTTAGAGGGACAGCACTATGGCTACACCTTC.

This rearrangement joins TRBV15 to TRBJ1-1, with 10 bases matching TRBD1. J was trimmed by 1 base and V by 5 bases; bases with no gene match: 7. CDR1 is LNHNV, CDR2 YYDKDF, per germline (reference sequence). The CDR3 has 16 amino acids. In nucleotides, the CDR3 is TGTGCCACCAGCGGGGGGACAGGGGTGCGGAACACTGAAGCTTTCTTT. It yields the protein CATSGGTGVRNTEAFF.

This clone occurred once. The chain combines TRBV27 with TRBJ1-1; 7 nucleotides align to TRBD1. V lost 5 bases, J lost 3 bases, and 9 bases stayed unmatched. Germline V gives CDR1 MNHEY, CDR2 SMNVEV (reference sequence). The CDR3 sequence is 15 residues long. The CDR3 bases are TGTGCCAGCAGTCCAGCCGGGACAGTGGACACTGAAGCTTTCTTT. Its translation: CASSPAGTVDTEAFF.

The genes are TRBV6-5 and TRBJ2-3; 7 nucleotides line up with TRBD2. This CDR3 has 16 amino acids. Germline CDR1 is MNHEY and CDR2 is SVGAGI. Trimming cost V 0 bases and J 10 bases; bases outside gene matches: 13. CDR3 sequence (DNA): TGTGCCAGCAGTTACTCGCGCGGGAGCCCCACCGGGTCGCAGTATTTT. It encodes CASSYSRGSPTGSQYF.

DNA for the CDR3: TGTGCCAGCTCACCAGCCGAGGAGACCCAGTACTTC. Protein: CASSPAEETQYF. The chain couples TRBV18 to TRBJ2-5; D is unclear. Trimming took off 2 bases at V and 5 bases at J, with 6 bases between the two ends. Germline V gene data show CDR1 as KGHSH and CDR2 as LQKENI. This CDR3 contains 12 residues.

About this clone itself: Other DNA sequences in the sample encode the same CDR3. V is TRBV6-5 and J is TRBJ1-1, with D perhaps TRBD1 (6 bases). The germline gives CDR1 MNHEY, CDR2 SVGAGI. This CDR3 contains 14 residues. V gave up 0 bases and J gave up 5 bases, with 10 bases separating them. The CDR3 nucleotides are TGTGCCAGCAGTTACTCCGGGGGGCGGACTGAAGCTTTCTTT. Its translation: CASSYSGGRTEAFF.

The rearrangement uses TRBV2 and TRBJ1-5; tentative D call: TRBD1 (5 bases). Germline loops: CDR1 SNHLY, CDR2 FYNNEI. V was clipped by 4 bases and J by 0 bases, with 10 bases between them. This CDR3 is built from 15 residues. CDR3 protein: CASSGTLNSNQPQHF. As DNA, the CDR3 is TGTGCCAGCAGTGGGACACTTAATAGCAATCAGCCCCAGCATTTT.

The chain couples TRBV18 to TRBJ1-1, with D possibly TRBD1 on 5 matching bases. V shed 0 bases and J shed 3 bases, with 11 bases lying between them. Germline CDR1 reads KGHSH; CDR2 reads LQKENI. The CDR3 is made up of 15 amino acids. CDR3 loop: CASSPPQGWDTEAFF. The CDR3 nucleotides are TGTGCCAGCTCACCACCGCAGGGATGGGACACTGAAGCTTTCTTT.

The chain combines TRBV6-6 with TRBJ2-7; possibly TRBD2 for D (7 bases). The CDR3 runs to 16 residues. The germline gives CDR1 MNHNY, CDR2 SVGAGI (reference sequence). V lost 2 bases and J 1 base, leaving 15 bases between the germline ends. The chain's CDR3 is CASSYRMRGGSYEQYF. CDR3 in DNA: TGTGCCAGCAGTTACAGGATGAGGGGGGGATCCTACGAGCAGTACTTC.